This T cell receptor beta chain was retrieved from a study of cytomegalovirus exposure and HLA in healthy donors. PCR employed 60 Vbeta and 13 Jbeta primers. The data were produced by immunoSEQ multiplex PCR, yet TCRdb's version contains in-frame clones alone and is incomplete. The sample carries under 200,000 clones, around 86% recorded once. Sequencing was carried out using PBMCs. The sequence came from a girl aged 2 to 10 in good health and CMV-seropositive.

CDR3 in amino acids: CSVEGLEVSQFF. CDR3 coding DNA: TGCAGCGTTGAAGGGCTAGAAGTGTCGCAGTTCTTC. V is TRBV29-1 and J is TRBJ2-1; D call uncertain. CDR1 SQVTM and CDR2 ANQGSEA come from the germline V gene. The CDR3 length is 12 residues. Trimming cost V 1 base and J 12 bases, with 13 bases left between them.